This T cell receptor beta chain appears in the sequencing data of a study of T cells in Graves' hyperthyroidism and ophthalmopathy. Study findings and constraints: A 13 V-J signature model discriminated ophthalmopathy versus stable hyperthyroidism.

The V gene lost 2 bases and the J gene lost 0 bases, with 8 bases spanning the gap. The CDR3 length is 14 residues. Germline lookup yields CDR1 SGHVS and CDR2 FQNEAQ. Only a few counts were recorded for this clonotype. Its antigen is unidentified. The authors took PBMCs from roughly 9.7 ml fresh peripheral blood. RNA transcripts yielded amplified TCR beta CDR3 regions. A set of HTBI primers served as the primers for a first-round RT-PCR of the TCR CDR3. TCRdb itself ran the multiplex PCR reads through MiXCR, one entry per CDR3 protein. The sample contains around 300,000 distinct CDR3 sequences, roughly 13% of which appear only once.

The TCR originated in a middle-aged woman with Graves' hyperthyroidism. Sequencing input: blood. This chain connects TRBV7-8 to TRBJ2-7; D not certain. CDR3 coding DNA: TGTGCCAGCAGCTTATCCCAGAACTCCTACGAGCAGTACTTC. Translating it yields CASSLSQNSYEQYF.